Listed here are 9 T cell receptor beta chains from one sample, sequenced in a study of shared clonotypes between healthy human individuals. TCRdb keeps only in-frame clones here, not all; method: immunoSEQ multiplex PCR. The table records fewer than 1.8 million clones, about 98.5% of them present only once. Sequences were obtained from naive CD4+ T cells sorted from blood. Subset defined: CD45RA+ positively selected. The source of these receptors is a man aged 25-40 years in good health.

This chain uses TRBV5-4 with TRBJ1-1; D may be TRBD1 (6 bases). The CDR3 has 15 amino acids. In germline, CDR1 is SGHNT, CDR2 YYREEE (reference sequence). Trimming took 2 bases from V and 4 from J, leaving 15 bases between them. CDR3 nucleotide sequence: TGTGCCAGCAGCTTAGCGACAGGCTGGGGCACTGAAGCTTTCTTT. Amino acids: CASSLATGWGTEAFF.

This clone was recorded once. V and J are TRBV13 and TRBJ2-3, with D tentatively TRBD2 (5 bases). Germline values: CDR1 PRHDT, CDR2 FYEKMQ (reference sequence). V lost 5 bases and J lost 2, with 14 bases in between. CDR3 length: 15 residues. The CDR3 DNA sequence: TGTGCCAGCAGCCGTCGGGCGGGTCCCACAGATACGCAGTATTTT. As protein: CASSRRAGPTDTQYF.

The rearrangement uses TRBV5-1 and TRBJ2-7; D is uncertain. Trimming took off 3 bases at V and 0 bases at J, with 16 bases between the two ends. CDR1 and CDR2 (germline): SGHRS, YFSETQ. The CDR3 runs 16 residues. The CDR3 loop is CASSSQKAPSSYEQYF. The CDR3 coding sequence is TGCGCCAGCAGCTCCCAGAAAGCCCCAAGCTCCTACGAGCAGTACTTC.

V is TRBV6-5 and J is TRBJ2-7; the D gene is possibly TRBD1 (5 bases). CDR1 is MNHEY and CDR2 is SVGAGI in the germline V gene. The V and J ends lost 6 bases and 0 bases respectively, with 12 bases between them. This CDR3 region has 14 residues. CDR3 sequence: CASSRDGHSYEQYF. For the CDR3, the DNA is TGTGCCAGCAGCCGTGACGGACACTCCTACGAGCAGTACTTC.

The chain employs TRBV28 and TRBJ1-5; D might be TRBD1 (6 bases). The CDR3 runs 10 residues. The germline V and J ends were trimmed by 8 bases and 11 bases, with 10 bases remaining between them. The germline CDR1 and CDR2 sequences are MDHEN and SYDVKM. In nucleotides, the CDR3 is TGTGCCAGCGGGGCAGGGGCCCAGCATTTT. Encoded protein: CASGAGAQHF.

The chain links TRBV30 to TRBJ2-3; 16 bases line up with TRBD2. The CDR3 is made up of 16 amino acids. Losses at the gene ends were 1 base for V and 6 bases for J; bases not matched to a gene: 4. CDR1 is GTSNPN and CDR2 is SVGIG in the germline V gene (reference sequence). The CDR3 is CAWSAGLAGGPDTQYF. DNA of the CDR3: TGTGCCTGGAGTGCGGGACTAGCGGGAGGGCCTGATACGCAGTATTTT.

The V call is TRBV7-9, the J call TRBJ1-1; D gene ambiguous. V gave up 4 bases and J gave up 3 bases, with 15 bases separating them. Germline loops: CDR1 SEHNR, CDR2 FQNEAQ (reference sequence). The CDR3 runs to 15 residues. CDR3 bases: TGTGCCAGCAGCTCCAGACAAGAGGTCTACACTGAAGCTTTCTTT. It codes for CASSSRQEVYTEAFF.

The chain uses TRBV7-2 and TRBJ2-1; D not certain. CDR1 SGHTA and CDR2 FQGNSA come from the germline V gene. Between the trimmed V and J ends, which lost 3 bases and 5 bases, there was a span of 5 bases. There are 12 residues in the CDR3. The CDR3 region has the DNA TGTGCCAGCAGCTTTTTCAACAATGAGCAGTTCTTC. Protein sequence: CASSFFNNEQFF.

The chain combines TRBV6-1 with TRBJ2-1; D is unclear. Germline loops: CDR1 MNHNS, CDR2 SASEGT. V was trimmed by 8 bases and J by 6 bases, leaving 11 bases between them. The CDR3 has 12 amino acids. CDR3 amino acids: CASEGTINEQFF. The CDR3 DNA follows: TGTGCCAGCGAAGGAACAATCAATGAGCAGTTCTTC.